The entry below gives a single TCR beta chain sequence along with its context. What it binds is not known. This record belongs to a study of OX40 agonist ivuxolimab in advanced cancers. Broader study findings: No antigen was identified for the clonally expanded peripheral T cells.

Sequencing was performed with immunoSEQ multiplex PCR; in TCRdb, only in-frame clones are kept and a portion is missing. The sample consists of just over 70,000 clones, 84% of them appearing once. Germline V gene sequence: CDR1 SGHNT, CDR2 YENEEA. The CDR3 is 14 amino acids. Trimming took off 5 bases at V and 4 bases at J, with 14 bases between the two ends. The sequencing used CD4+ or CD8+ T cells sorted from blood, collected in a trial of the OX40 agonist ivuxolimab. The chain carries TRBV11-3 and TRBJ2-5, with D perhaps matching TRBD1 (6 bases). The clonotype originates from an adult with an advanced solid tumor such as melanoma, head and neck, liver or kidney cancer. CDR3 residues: CASSQTGLRETQYF. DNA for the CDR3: TGTGCCAGCAGCCAAACAGGGTTACGAGAGACCCAGTACTTC.